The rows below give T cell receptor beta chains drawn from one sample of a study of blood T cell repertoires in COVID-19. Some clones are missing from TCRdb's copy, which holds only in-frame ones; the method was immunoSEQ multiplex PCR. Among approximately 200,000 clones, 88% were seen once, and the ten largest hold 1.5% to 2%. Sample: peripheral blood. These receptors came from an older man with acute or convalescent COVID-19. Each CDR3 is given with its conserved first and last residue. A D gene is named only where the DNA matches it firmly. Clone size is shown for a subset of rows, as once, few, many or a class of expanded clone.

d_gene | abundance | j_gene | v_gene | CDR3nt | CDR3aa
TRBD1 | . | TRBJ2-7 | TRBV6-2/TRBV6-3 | TGTGCCAGCAGTCCGTGGACAGGGGGCCTTTACGAGCAGTACTTC | CASSPWTGGLYEQYF
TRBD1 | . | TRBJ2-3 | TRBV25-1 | TGTGCCAGCAGTCCCCGCCGACAGGGCCGGGCAGATACGCAGTATTTT | CASSPRRQGRADTQYF
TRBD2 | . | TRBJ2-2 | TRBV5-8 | TGTGCCAGCAGCTCCCCCTGGGGACTAGCGGGAGAGTACCGGGCCGGGGAGCTGTTTTTT | CASSSPWGLAGEYRAGELFF
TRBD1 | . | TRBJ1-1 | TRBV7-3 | TGTGCCAGCAGACTGGGACAGAAAAGTGAAGCTTTCTTT | CASRLGQKSEAFF
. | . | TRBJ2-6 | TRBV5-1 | TGCGCCAGCAGCGGACACCTCTCTGGGGCCAACGTCCTGACTTTC | CASSGHLSGANVLTF
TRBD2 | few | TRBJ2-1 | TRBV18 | TGTGCCAGCTCACCAAAGCGGGAAGAAGGTGAGCAGTTCTTC | CASSPKREEGEQFF
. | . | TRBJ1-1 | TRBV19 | TGTGCCAGTACCGACCGTTGGAGGGTGGACACTGAAGCTTTCTTT | CASTDRWRVDTEAFF
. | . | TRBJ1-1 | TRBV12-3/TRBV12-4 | TGTGCCATCCGAGGGTGGGCTTTCTTT | CAIRGWAFF
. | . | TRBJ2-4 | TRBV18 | TGTGCCAGCTCACCACCGTCCACAGGGAAAAACATTCAGTACTTC | CASSPPSTGKNIQYF
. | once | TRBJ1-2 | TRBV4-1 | TGCGCCAGCAGCCAAGACCCCGGGGGCTACACCTTC | CASSQDPGGYTF
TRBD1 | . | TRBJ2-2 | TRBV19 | TGTGCCAGTACTGTGGGACAGGTAAACACCGGGGAGCTGTTTTTT | CASTVGQVNTGELFF
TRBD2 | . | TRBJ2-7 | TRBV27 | TGTGCCAGCAGTTCCACCGGGACTAGAGCCTACGAGCAGTACTTC | CASSSTGTRAYEQYF
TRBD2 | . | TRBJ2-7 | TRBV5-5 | TGTGCCAGCAGCCACTTAGGGCTAGCGGGAAAGTACGAGCAGTACTTC | CASSHLGLAGKYEQYF
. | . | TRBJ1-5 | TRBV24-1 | TGTGCCACCAGTGAATCGGGGAATAGCAATCAGCCCCAGCATTTT | CATSESGNSNQPQHF
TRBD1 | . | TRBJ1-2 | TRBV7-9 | TGTGCCAGCAGCCAGGGGACAGGGCTCGCCGGCCACACCTTC | CASSQGTGLAGHTF
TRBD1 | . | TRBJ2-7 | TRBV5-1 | TGCGCCAGCAAGGGACAGGGGTATCACGAGCAGTACTTC | CASKGQGYHEQYF
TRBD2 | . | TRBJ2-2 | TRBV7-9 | TGTGCCAGCAGTCCTCATTCCGGGACTAGCGGGTTTAAGGCCGGGGAGCTGTTTTTT | CASSPHSGTSGFKAGELFF
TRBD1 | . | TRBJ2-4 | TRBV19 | TGTGCCAGTAGTCGGACAGGGGGCAGGGAGAACATTCAGTACTTC | CASSRTGGRENIQYF
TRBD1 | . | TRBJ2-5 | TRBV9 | TGTGCCAGCAGCGTAGGGGGACAGCTGCTGCAAGAGACCCAGTACTTC | CASSVGGQLLQETQYF
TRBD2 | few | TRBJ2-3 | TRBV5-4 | TGTGCCAGCAGCTTGAAAGCGGGAAGTACCAGCACAGATACGCAGTATTTT | CASSLKAGSTSTDTQYF
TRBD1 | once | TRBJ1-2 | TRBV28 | TGTGCCAGCAGCTCTGGACAGGGGGAGAGCTATGGCTACACCTTC | CASSSGQGESYGYTF
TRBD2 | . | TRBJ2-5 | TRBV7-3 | TGTGCCAGCAGCTTAAGGGGAGGTTGGGGGACTAACCTCCAAGAGACCCAGTACTTC | CASSLRGGWGTNLQETQYF
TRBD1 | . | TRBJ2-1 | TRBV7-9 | TGTGCCAGCAGCCCGTATCGGGGGACAGGGGAAGGCAATGAGCAGTTCTTC | CASSPYRGTGEGNEQFF
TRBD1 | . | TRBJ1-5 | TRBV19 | TGTGCCAGTAGTCCCTCGACAGGGGCAGGTCAGCCCCAGCATTTT | CASSPSTGAGQPQHF
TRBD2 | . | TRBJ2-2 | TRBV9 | TGTGCCAGCAGTTCCTCGGGGAGGGTTTTTGCCGGGGAGCTGTTTTTT | CASSSSGRVFAGELFF
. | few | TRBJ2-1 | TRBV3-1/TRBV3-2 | TGTGCCAGCAGCCAAGCAACAGTCAGGAATGAGCAGTTCTTC | CASSQATVRNEQFF
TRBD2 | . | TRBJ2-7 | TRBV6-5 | TGTGCCAGCAGCGGGACTAGCGGGTCCTACGAGCAGTACTTC | CASSGTSGSYEQYF
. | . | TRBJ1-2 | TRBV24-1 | TGTGCCACCAGTGATATGGTCGCAGACTATGGCTACACCTTC | CATSDMVADYGYTF
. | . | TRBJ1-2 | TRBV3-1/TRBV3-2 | TGTGCCAGCAGCCAAGACGTCGGGGATAACTATGGCTACACCTTC | CASSQDVGDNYGYTF
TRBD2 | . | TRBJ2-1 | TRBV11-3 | TGTGCCAGCAGCTCGGTTGGGACTAGCGGCCAACGCGAGCAGTTCTTC | CASSSVGTSGQREQFF
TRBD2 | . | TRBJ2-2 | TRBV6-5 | TGTGCCAGCAGTCCTTTAGCGGGAGCCCTCGGGGAGCTGTTTTTT | CASSPLAGALGELFF
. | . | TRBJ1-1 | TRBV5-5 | TGTGCCAGCAGCTTGGCCTGGGGGACTACTGAAGCTTTCTTT | CASSLAWGTTEAFF
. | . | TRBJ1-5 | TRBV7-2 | TGTGCCAGCAGCTGGCAGGGCGATCAGCCCCAGCATTTT | CASSWQGDQPQHF
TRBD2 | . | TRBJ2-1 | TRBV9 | TGTGCCAGCAGCGCAGCGAACTCACTAGCGGGGGAGCAGTTCTTC | CASSAANSLAGEQFF
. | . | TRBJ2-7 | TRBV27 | TGTGCCAGCAGTTTATCGACCACAGGGTATAGCTACGAGCAGTACTTC | CASSLSTTGYSYEQYF
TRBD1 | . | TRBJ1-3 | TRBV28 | TGTGCCAGCAGCAAAGGGGGCCTGAGGACCATATATTTT | CASSKGGLRTIYF
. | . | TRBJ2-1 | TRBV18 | TGTGCCAGCTCACCCCGTTGGGGGGATGAGCAGTTCTTC | CASSPRWGDEQFF
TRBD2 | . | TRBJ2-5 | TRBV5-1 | TGCGCCCGCAGCTTGGCGGGGGGGGGAGAGACCCAGTACTTC | CARSLAGGGETQYF
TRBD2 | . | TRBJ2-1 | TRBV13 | TGTGCCAGCAGAGGATCGGGACTAGCGGGCTACAATGAGCAGTTCTTC | CASRGSGLAGYNEQFF
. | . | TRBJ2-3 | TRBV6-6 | TGTGCCAGCAGTCCCAGGGTTGTAGATACGCAGTATTTT | CASSPRVVDTQYF
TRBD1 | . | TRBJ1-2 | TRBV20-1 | TGCAGTGCTAGTTCAATGGGGACAGGAATCGGCTACACCTTC | CSASSMGTGIGYTF
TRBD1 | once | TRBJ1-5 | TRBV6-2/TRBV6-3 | TGTGCCAGCAGCCAACAGGGGAATAGCAATCAGCCCCAGCATTTT | CASSQQGNSNQPQHF
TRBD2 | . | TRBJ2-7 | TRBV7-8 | TGTGCCAGCAGGAGACTAGCGGGAGCGTACGAGCAGTACTTC | CASRRLAGAYEQYF
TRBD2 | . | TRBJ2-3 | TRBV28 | TGTGCCAGCAGTTTTAGGGCGGGGGGTAGCACAGATACGCAGTATTTT | CASSFRAGGSTDTQYF
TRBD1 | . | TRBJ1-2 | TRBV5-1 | TGCGCCAGCAGCCCCGGGACAGGGGGTTCTGGCTACACCTTC | CASSPGTGGSGYTF
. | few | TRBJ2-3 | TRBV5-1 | TGCGCCAGCAGCACAGACAGGGAGGCAGATACGCAGTATTTT | CASSTDREADTQYF
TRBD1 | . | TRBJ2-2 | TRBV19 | TGTGCCAGTAGTATAGGGCCCAGGGGGCCCTCGAACACCGGGGAGCTGTTTTTT | CASSIGPRGPSNTGELFF
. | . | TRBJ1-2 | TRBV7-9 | TGTGCCAGCAGCGCCGGGAGCTACAACCTAGAAGGGGGCTACACCTTC | CASSAGSYNLEGGYTF
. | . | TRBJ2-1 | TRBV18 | TGTGCCAGCTCACTCCGACAGGAACTCTACAATGAGCAGTTCTTC | CASSLRQELYNEQFF
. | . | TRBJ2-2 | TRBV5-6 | TGTGCCAGCAGCTCACAGGGTTACACCGGGGAGCTGTTTTTT | CASSSQGYTGELFF
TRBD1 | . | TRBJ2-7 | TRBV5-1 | TGCGCCAGCAGCATCGGGACAGGGGTAGCCGAGCAGTACTTC | CASSIGTGVAEQYF
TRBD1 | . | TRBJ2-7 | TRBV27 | TGTGCCAGCAGTTCAAGACGACAGGGAACCTACGAGCAGTACTTC | CASSSRRQGTYEQYF